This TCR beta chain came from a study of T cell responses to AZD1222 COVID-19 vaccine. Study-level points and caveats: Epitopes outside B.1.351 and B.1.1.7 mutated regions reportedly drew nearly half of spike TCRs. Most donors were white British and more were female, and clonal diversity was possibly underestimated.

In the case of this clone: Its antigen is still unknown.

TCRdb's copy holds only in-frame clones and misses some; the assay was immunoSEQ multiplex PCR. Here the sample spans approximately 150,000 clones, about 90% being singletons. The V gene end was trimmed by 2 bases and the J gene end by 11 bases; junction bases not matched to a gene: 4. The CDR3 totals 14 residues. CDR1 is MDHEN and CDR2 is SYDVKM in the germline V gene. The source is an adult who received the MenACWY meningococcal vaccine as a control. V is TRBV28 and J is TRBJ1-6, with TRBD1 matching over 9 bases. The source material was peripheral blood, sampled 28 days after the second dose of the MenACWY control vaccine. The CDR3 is CASSLGDRAAPLHF. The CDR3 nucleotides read TGTGCCAGCAGTTTAGGGGACAGGGCAGCACCCCTCCACTTT.